Presented here are 26 T cell receptor beta chains from one specimen sequenced in a study of shared clonotypes between healthy human individuals. TCRdb's copy holds only in-frame clones and misses some; the assay was immunoSEQ multiplex PCR. The profile shows about 2 million clones, 85% to 95% of them singletons. Input material: naive CD4+ T cells sorted from blood. Subset specified: CD45RA+ positively selected. The receptors here all came from a man aged 18-30 years in good health.

The V gene is TRBV28, the J gene TRBJ2-1, with TRBD1 as a possible D gene (5 bases). V gave up 5 bases and J gave up 6 bases, with 20 bases separating them. Germline V gene sequence: CDR1 MDHEN, CDR2 SYDVKM. There are 16 residues in the CDR3. In nucleotides, the CDR3 is TGTGCCAGCAGTACCCCGTCGGTTGGGGCGGTCAATGAGCAGTTCTTC. This sequence encodes CASSTPSVGAVNEQFF.

The chain uses TRBV25-1 and TRBJ2-1; possibly TRBD2 for D (6 bases). The CDR3 extends over 11 amino acids. The germline gives CDR1 MGHDK, CDR2 SYGVNS. V was trimmed by 3 bases and J by 9 bases, leaving 6 bases between them. In nucleotides, the CDR3 is TGTGCCAGCAGTGACGGGGGTGAGCAGTTCTTC. It yields the protein CASSDGGEQFF.

The V gene is TRBV5-6, the J gene TRBJ1-1, with D unresolved. Germline assignment: CDR1 SGHDT and CDR2 YYEEEE. This CDR3 contains 13 residues. The germline V and J ends were trimmed by 4 bases and 10 bases, with 17 bases remaining between them. The CDR3 DNA follows: TGTGCCAGCAGCCACCTCATCGAGGTGGGAGCTTTCTTT. Its translation: CASSHLIEVGAFF.

This clone was counted between two and nine times. The chain joins TRBV4-2 to TRBJ2-4; possibly TRBD2 for D (6 bases). CDR3 size: 15 residues. Germline CDR1 reads LGHNA; CDR2 reads YNFKEQ. Trimming removed 0 bases at V and 8 bases at J, with 14 bases between. In DNA form, the CDR3 reads TGTGCCAGCAGCCAAGATGGGGTGCGGGGAGACATTCAGTACTTC. It specifies CASSQDGVRGDIQYF.

The V gene is TRBV5-1, the J gene TRBJ1-2; D is perhaps TRBD1 (6 bases). Trimming removed 8 bases at V and 6 bases at J, with 23 bases between. Per the germline V gene, CDR1 is SGHRS and CDR2 is YFSETQ. The CDR3 length is 15 residues. DNA for the CDR3: TGCGCCAGTGACCCGTTGGGGGCGGGAGAGGATGGCTACACCTTC. Amino acids: CASDPLGAGEDGYTF. Complete variable domain (other parts from reference TRBV5-1 and TRBJ1-2): KAGVTQTPRYLIKTRGQQVTLSCSPISGHRSVSWYQQTPGQGLQFLFEYFSETQRNKGNFPGRFSGRQFSNSRSEMNVSTLELGDSALYLCASDPLGAGEDGYTFGSGTRLTVV.

This clone occurred once. In nucleotides, the CDR3 is TGTGCCAGTAGTGCCGGGACTAGCGGAAAGCCCCAAGAGACCCAGTACTTC. Residues: CASSAGTSGKPQETQYF. The chain combines TRBV19 with TRBJ2-5; 11 bases line up with TRBD2. The CDR3 loop spans 17 amino acids. The V and J ends lost 5 bases and 1 base, in that order; junction bases with no gene match: 9. Looked up from germline, CDR1 is LNHDA and CDR2 is SQIVND (reference sequence).

The chain links TRBV11-2 to TRBJ1-1; no reliable D call. This CDR3 is built from 13 residues. V was cut by 2 bases and J by 11 bases, with 15 bases left in between. The germline gives CDR1 SGHAT, CDR2 FQNNGV. CDR3 in amino acids: CASSLLLSHEAFF. The DNA of the CDR3 is TGTGCCAGCAGCTTACTACTCAGCCACGAGGCTTTCTTT.

For this clone: Other DNA sequences in this specimen translate into the identical CDR3. The chain is built from TRBV5-1 and TRBJ1-4, with D hard to call. The CDR3 covers 15 residues. The germline V gene has CDR1 SGHRS and CDR2 YFSETQ. V lost 0 bases and J 3 bases, leaving 9 bases between the germline ends. The CDR3 reads CASSLEGTANEKLFF. The CDR3, as DNA: TGCGCCAGCAGCTTGGAAGGTACGGCTAATGAAAAACTGTTTTTT.

This chain connects TRBV2 to TRBJ1-3; TRBD1 might be the D (6 bases). CDR3 size: 14 residues. Trimming stripped 6 bases from V and 6 bases from J, with 15 bases between. Looked up from germline, CDR1 is SNHLY and CDR2 is FYNNEI. The CDR3 DNA sequence: TGTGCCAGCAGCGGGGGCGGGTGGGAAAACACCATATATTTT. Protein product: CASSGGGWENTIYF.

The V call is TRBV6-5, the J call TRBJ2-2, with 7 positions matching TRBD1. Looked up from germline, CDR1 is MNHEY and CDR2 is SVGAGI. The length of the CDR3 is 15 residues. V lost 2 bases, J lost 1 base, and 1 base stayed unmatched. As DNA, the CDR3 is TGTGCCAGCAGTTACAGACAGGGGAACACCGGGGAGCTGTTTTTT. Translation: CASSYRQGNTGELFF.

The chain employs TRBV15 and TRBJ2-5, with TRBD2 as a possible D gene (6 bases). This CDR3 is 16 amino acids long. The V and J ends lost 1 base and 2 bases respectively, with 14 bases between them. Germline CDR1 reads LNHNV; CDR2 reads YYDKDF (reference sequence). In DNA, the CDR3 is TGTGCCACCAGCAGAGTAGGGACTGGAGGTCAAGAGACCCAGTACTTC. It translates to CATSRVGTGGQETQYF.

This rearrangement joins TRBV4-1 to TRBJ2-1; TRBD1 is a possible D gene (5 bases). This CDR3 contains 17 residues. Trimming took 4 bases from V and 6 from J, leaving 22 bases between them. Per germline, CDR1 MGHRA and CDR2 YSYEKL. The CDR3 region has the DNA TGCGCCAGCAGCCGAGGACCAACAGGAGTACCTGGCAATGAGCAGTTCTTC. Translation: CASSRGPTGVPGNEQFF.

V and J are TRBV6-6 and TRBJ1-6; tentatively, D is TRBD1 (5 bases). The CDR3 contains 16 residues. Trimming stripped 6 bases from V and 6 bases from J, with 18 bases between. Looked up from germline, CDR1 is MNHNY and CDR2 is SVGAGI (reference sequence). DNA of the CDR3: TGTGCCAGCAGCCCCACGGGGGGGGTTTTTAATTCACCCCTCCACTTT. It codes for CASSPTGGVFNSPLHF.

This clone came up once. The chain employs TRBV5-1 and TRBJ2-5; tentative D call: TRBD2 (5 bases). The ends were cut back, 5 bases at V and 2 bases at J, with 13 bases in the middle. Germline values: CDR1 SGHRS, CDR2 YFSETQ. The CDR3 is 14 amino acids. The CDR3 DNA follows: TGCGCCAGCAGTTATCAGCGGATGCAAGAGACCCAGTACTTC. Translating it yields CASSYQRMQETQYF.

The V and J genes are TRBV9 and TRBJ1-4, with unresolved D. CDR3 length: 14 residues. CDR1 SGDLS and CDR2 YYNGEE come from the germline V gene. The V end was cut by 0 bases, the J end by 4 bases, with 7 bases between. The CDR3: CASSVGVDNEKLFF. The CDR3, as DNA: TGTGCCAGCAGCGTAGGCGTTGATAATGAAAAACTGTTTTTT.

The rearrangement uses TRBV6-1 and TRBJ2-7, with TRBD2 matching over 12 bases. The CDR3 sequence is 18 residues long. V lost 0 bases to trimming and J lost 6 bases; unmatched junction nucleotides: 12. Germline CDR1 MNHNS, CDR2 SASEGT. The CDR3 protein is CASSEAGRSSGRAVEQYF. The DNA for the CDR3 is TGTGCCAGCAGTGAAGCGGGAAGGTCTAGCGGGAGGGCTGTCGAGCAGTACTTC.

Only one count was recorded for this clone. The chain is built from TRBV30 and TRBJ1-1, with D possibly being TRBD1 (5 bases). V was shortened by 5 bases and J by 1 base, with 11 bases between the two germline ends. The CDR3 length is 13 residues. From germline, CDR1 is GTSNPN and CDR2 SVGIG (reference sequence). Here the CDR3 reads CAWAAQANTEAFF. The CDR3 bases are TGTGCCTGGGCCGCACAGGCGAACACTGAAGCTTTCTTT. Supplemented by reference TRBV30 and TRBJ1-1, the full variable domain reads SQTIHQWPATLVQPVGSPLSLECTVEGTSNPNLYWYRQAAGRGLQLLFYSVGIGQISSEVPQNLSASRPQDRQFILSSKKLLLSDSGFYLCAWAAQANTEAFFGQGTRLTVV.

V usage is TRBV19 and J usage is TRBJ1-5; D gene ambiguous. V was pared by 2 bases and J by 0 bases, with 8 bases between. Germline V gene lookup returns CDR1 LNHDA and CDR2 SQIVND (reference sequence). The CDR3 contains 15 residues. This chain's CDR3 is CASSITTTSNQPQHF. CDR3 in DNA: TGTGCCAGTAGTATAACGACAACTAGCAATCAGCCCCAGCATTTT.

The V gene is TRBV15, the J gene TRBJ1-6; TRBD1 is a possible D gene (6 bases). This CDR3 has 15 residues. Trimming left V 6 bases short and J 10 bases short, with 19 bases between. The germline CDR1 and CDR2 sequences are LNHNV and YYDKDF (reference sequence). The CDR3 loop reads CATRVTGRGDSPLHF. CDR3 DNA sequence: TGTGCCACCAGAGTGACAGGTAGGGGTGACTCACCCCTCCACTTT.

Concerning this clone: At the DNA level, this CDR3 is encoded by other sequences in the same sample as well. The chain joins TRBV29-1 to TRBJ2-1; TRBD1 might be the D (5 bases). Germline assignment: CDR1 SQVTM and CDR2 ANQGSEA. The CDR3 is 11 residues long. The V end was cut by 6 bases, the J end by 4 bases, with 7 bases between. The CDR3 protein is CSVDSYNEQFF. The CDR3 DNA follows: TGCAGCGTCGACAGTTACAATGAGCAGTTCTTC.

This chain joins TRBV7-9 and TRBJ1-2, with a weak D call TRBD1 (6 bases). V lost 1 base to trimming and J lost 8 bases, with 17 bases between them. The CDR3 extends over 15 amino acids. Germline CDR1 is SEHNR and CDR2 is FQNEAQ (reference sequence). CDR3 loop: CASSLGKQGLKGYTF. The CDR3 region has the DNA TGTGCCAGCAGCTTAGGAAAACAGGGATTGAAAGGCTACACCTTC.

The rearrangement joins TRBV25-1 to TRBJ2-5; TRBD2 is a possible D gene (5 bases). Trimming shortened V by 5 bases and J by 2 bases, and 15 bases separated the two germline ends. This CDR3 spans 15 amino acids. Germline CDR1 reads MGHDK; CDR2 reads SYGVNS. The CDR3 is CASSPKGGFQETQYF. The CDR3 nucleotides read TGTGCCAGCAGTCCGAAGGGCGGGTTTCAAGAGACCCAGTACTTC.

This chain links TRBV4-1 with TRBJ1-6, with D maybe TRBD1 (5 bases). CDR1 and CDR2 (germline): MGHRA, YSYEKL. Between the trimmed V and J ends, which lost 2 bases and 0 bases, there was a span of 17 bases. This CDR3 region has 19 residues. The DNA of the CDR3 is TGCGCCAGCAGCCAACAGGAGAGACGGGGGAGCTCCTATAATTCACCCCTCCACTTT. This gives the protein CASSQQERRGSSYNSPLHF.

As to this clone: In the same sample, other DNA sequences code for this CDR3. The rearrangement uses TRBV10-3 and TRBJ2-6, with no clear D. The V gene lost 2 bases and the J gene lost 2 bases, with 4 bases spanning the gap. Germline loops: CDR1 ENHRY, CDR2 SYGVKD. CDR3 length equals 14 residues. The CDR3 here is CAISEGTGANVLTF. CDR3 coding DNA: TGTGCCATCAGTGAGGGTACTGGGGCCAACGTCCTGACTTTC.

V usage is TRBV6-5 and J usage is TRBJ2-7, with 7 bases that match TRBD2. This CDR3 has 15 residues. Trimming cost V 2 bases and J 7 bases; bases outside gene matches: 11. Germline CDR1 is MNHEY and CDR2 is SVGAGI. The CDR3 region has the DNA TGTGCCAGCAGTTACGTCTCGGGCGGGAGAGGGGAGCAGTACTTC. As protein: CASSYVSGGRGEQYF.

The rearrangement uses TRBV19 and TRBJ2-2; no clear D gene. The CDR3 runs to 17 residues. Trimming pared 7 bases from V and 3 bases from J, leaving 21 bases between. Per the germline V gene, CDR1 is LNHDA and CDR2 is SQIVND (reference sequence). The CDR3 is CASTATKSLRDTGELFF. The DNA for the CDR3 is TGTGCCAGTACTGCAACCAAAAGCCTTAGAGACACCGGGGAGCTGTTTTTT.